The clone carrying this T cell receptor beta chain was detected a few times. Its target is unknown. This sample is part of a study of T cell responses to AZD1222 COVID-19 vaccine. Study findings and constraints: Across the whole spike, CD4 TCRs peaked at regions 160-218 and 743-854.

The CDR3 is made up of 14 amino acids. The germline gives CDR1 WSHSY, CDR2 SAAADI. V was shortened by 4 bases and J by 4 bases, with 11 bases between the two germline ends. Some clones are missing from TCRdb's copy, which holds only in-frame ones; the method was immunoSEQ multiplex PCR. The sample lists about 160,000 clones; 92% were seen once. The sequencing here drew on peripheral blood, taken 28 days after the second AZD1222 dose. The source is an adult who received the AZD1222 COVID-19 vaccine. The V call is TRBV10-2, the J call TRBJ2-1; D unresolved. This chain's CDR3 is CASSGIGVYNEQFF. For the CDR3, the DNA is TGCGCCAGCAGTGGGATTGGGGTATACAATGAGCAGTTCTTC.